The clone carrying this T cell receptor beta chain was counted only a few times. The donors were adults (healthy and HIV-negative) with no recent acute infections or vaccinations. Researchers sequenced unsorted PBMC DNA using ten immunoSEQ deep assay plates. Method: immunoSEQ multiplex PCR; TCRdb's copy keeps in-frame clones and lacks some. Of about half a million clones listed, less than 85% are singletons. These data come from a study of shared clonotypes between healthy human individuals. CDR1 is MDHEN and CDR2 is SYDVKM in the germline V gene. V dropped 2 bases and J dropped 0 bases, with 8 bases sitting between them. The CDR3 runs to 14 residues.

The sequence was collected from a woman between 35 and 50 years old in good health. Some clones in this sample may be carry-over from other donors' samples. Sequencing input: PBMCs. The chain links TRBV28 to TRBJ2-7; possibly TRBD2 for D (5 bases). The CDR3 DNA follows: TGTGCCAGCAGTTTACACGGGGACTCCTACGAGCAGTACTTC. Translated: CASSLHGDSYEQYF.